The 10 T cell receptor beta chains reported below all come from one sample, sequenced in a study of cytomegalovirus exposure and HLA in healthy donors. Primers: 60 Vbeta forward and 13 Jbeta reverse. Data came from immunoSEQ multiplex PCR; TCRdb stores just in-frame clones and leaves some out. In total, the table holds roughly 70,000 clones. Specimen: PBMCs. The origin of the receptors is a female donor in good health and CMV-seropositive.

The chain recombines TRBV6-5 with TRBJ1-2; D ambiguous. This CDR3 is 12 amino acids long. Trimming stripped 8 bases from V and 6 bases from J, with 13 bases between. The germline V gene encodes CDR1 MNHEY and CDR2 SVGAGI. The CDR3 is CASWSLRDGYTF. The CDR3 region has the DNA TGTGCCAGCTGGAGTTTGAGGGATGGCTACACCTTC.

The chain has TRBV4-2 and TRBJ1-6; 9 positions agree with TRBD1. The germline V gene has CDR1 LGHNA and CDR2 YNFKEQ. The V gene end was trimmed by 3 bases and the J gene end by 7 bases; junction bases not matched to a gene: 4. The CDR3 consists of 15 residues. CDR3 nucleotides: TGTGCCAGCAGCCAGGGTGACAGGGGGAATTCACCCCTCCACTTT. Residues: CASSQGDRGNSPLHF.

The genes are TRBV5-1 and TRBJ2-3, with D maybe TRBD1 (6 bases). CDR1 is SGHRS, CDR2 YFSETQ, per germline. The CDR3 contains 14 residues. The V end lost 3 bases, the J end lost 6 bases, and 14 bases lay between the germline ends. For the CDR3, the DNA is TGCGCCAGCAGCTACTCCAGGGGAATGGATACGCAGTATTTT. Its translation: CASSYSRGMDTQYF.

The V call is TRBV7-9, the J call TRBJ2-3; 8 nucleotides line up with TRBD1. Germline trimming cut 4 bases from V and 2 bases from J; bases unmatched to any gene: 8. The germline V gene has CDR1 SEHNR and CDR2 FQNEAQ (reference sequence). This CDR3 has 16 amino acids. The CDR3: CASSSPRDRITDTQYF. CDR3 DNA: TGTGCCAGCAGCTCGCCCCGGGACAGGATCACAGATACGCAGTATTTT.

This chain joins TRBV9 and TRBJ1-5; TRBD1 matches at 8 bases. The CDR3 is made up of 15 amino acids. Per germline, CDR1 SGDLS and CDR2 YYNGEE. The trim removed 3 bases at V and 3 bases at J, leaving 5 bases unmatched. The CDR3 spells CASSAGTGYNQPQHF. The CDR3 coding sequence is TGTGCCAGCAGCGCTGGGACAGGCTACAATCAGCCCCAGCATTTT.

The chain joins TRBV6-1 to TRBJ2-1; D is possibly TRBD2 (5 bases). This CDR3 has 14 residues. Germline assignment: CDR1 MNHNS and CDR2 SASEGT. V lost 6 bases and J lost 3, with 12 bases in between. Here the CDR3 reads CASRDSSGYNEQFF. CDR3 DNA: TGTGCCAGCAGGGACTCGAGCGGCTACAATGAGCAGTTCTTC.

The chain couples TRBV28 to TRBJ2-7; D remains ambiguous. Germline V gives CDR1 MDHEN, CDR2 SYDVKM. The CDR3 has 16 residues. Trimming took 4 bases from V and 2 from J, leaving 18 bases between them. This chain's CDR3 is CASSSAETYTAYEQYF. The CDR3 DNA sequence: TGTGCCAGCAGTTCTGCCGAGACTTATACCGCCTACGAGCAGTACTTC.

This chain links TRBV28 with TRBJ2-7, with 10 nucleotides matching TRBD1. CDR1 MDHEN and CDR2 SYDVKM come from the germline V gene. This CDR3 has 15 residues. J was trimmed by 6 bases and V by 5 bases; bases with no gene match: 10. CDR3 region: CASSPPGTGASEQYF. For the CDR3, the DNA is TGTGCCAGCAGTCCACCCGGGACAGGGGCTTCCGAGCAGTACTTC.

The chain employs TRBV4-1 and TRBJ2-7; perhaps TRBD2 as D (6 bases). In germline, CDR1 is MGHRA, CDR2 YSYEKL. Trimming cost V 0 bases and J 6 bases, with 18 bases left between them. The CDR3 covers 16 residues. CDR3 region: CASSQDPWGVGSEQYF. The CDR3 coding sequence is TGCGCCAGCAGCCAAGATCCATGGGGGGTTGGCTCCGAGCAGTACTTC.

The chain has TRBV18 and TRBJ1-1; tentatively, D is TRBD1 (5 bases). V lost 6 bases and J 3 bases, leaving 17 bases between the germline ends. Germline CDR1 KGHSH, CDR2 LQKENI. The CDR3 length is 15 residues. CDR3 protein: CASSRRGVGDTEAFF. The CDR3 DNA is TGTGCCAGCTCCCGGCGGGGGGTAGGGGACACTGAAGCTTTCTTT. Looking up the rest from reference TRBV18 and TRBJ1-1 gives the full variable domain: NAGVMQNPRHLVRRRGQEARLRCSPMKGHSHVYWYRQLPEEGLKFMVYLQKENIIDESGMPKERFSAEFPKEGPSILRIQQVVRGDSAAYFCASSRRGVGDTEAFFGQGTRLTVV.